These T cell receptor beta chains were read from a single sample in a study of cytomegalovirus exposure and HLA in healthy donors. Profiling relied on immunoSEQ multiplex PCR, and the TCRdb table lists in-frame clones only, not all of them. The repertoire holds fewer than 180,000 clones, with approximately 60% as singletons. Sequenced sample: PBMCs. These receptors came from a woman aged 55-70 years in good health and CMV-seropositive. CDR3s include the opening cysteine and the closing phenylalanine or tryptophan. A D gene is named only where the DNA matches it firmly. Size is omitted from some rows. Given values are once, few, many or a class for expanded clones.

V,D,J,size,DNA,CDR3
TRBV5-4,TRBD1,TRBJ1-1,few,TGTGCCAGCAGCGGCACAGGGGGCACTGAAGCTTTCTTT,CASSGTGGTEAFF
TRBV28,NA,TRBJ2-3,NA,TGTGCCAGCAGTTTTCGACAGGGCACAGATACGCAGTATTTT,CASSFRQGTDTQYF
TRBV11-2,NA,TRBJ1-1,NA,TGTGCCAGCAGCTTAGATCGGGCTGAAGCTTTCTTT,CASSLDRAEAFF
TRBV28,TRBD2,TRBJ2-2,NA,TGTGCCAGCAGTTCGGGGACTAGCGGTAACACCGGGGAGCTGTTTTTT,CASSSGTSGNTGELFF
TRBV2,NA,TRBJ2-7,NA,TGTGCCAGCAGTGATCGACAGGAGATCTACGAGCAGTACTTC,CASSDRQEIYEQYF
TRBV6-5,TRBD1,TRBJ1-3,NA,TGTGCCAGCAGGGACAGGGGCTCTGGAAACACCATATATTTT,CASRDRGSGNTIYF
TRBV7-8,NA,TRBJ1-1,NA,TGTGCCAGCAGCTTAAGGGGCTCGGACACTGAAGCTTTCTTT,CASSLRGSDTEAFF
TRBV7-3,NA,TRBJ1-2,NA,TGTGCCAGCAGCTTTGGCAGGGAAGGTGGCTACACCTTC,CASSFGREGGYTF
TRBV5-1,NA,TRBJ2-1,NA,TGCGCCAGCAGGCTTCGAGCCGGGGACACCTACAATGAGCAGTTCTTC,CASRLRAGDTYNEQFF
TRBV4-2,TRBD2,TRBJ2-6,NA,TGTGCCAGCAGCCAGGCCCGTAGCGGGAGGGGGTTTGGGGCCAACGTCCTGACTTTC,CASSQARSGRGFGANVLTF
TRBV27,NA,TRBJ1-1,few,TGTGCCAGCAGTATACAGGGTCAGAACACTGAAGCTTTCTTT,CASSIQGQNTEAFF
TRBV2,TRBD2,TRBJ2-3,NA,TGTGCCAGCAGTATGGATGGACTAGCGGGAGAAACTGATACGCAGTATTTT,CASSMDGLAGETDTQYF
TRBV27,NA,TRBJ1-2,few,TGTGCCAGCAGCCTCACAGGGTCCTATGGCTACACCTTC,CASSLTGSYGYTF
TRBV15,NA,TRBJ2-1,once,TGTGCCACCAGCTTTCGAAGGGCAGGGGCGAGGGATGAGCAGTTCTTC,CATSFRRAGARDEQFF
TRBV19,TRBD1,TRBJ2-6,NA,TGTGCCAGTAGCGCAGGGGGCCCTACCTCTGGGGCCAACGTCCTGACTTTC,CASSAGGPTSGANVLTF
TRBV28,NA,TRBJ2-1,NA,TGTGCCAGCAACCCGGTGGCAAGCGTACGGCAGTTCTTC,CASNPVASVRQFF
TRBV7-3,TRBD1,TRBJ2-6,NA,TGTGCCAGCAGCCCGCGCCGGACAGGGGCTGGGGCCAACGTCCTGACTTTC,CASSPRRTGAGANVLTF
TRBV5-4,TRBD2,TRBJ2-3,NA,TGTGCCAGCAGCCCCCCCGGCGGGAGGGCCTCAGATACGCAGTATTTT,CASSPPGGRASDTQYF
TRBV4-3,NA,TRBJ2-7,NA,TGCGCCAGCAGCCTAGACAGGGGTGGACTAGCGACCGAGCAGTACTTC,CASSLDRGGLATEQYF
TRBV28,NA,TRBJ1-3,NA,TGTGCCAGCCAGTCGGGTGCTGGAAACACCATATATTTT,CASQSGAGNTIYF
TRBV4-1,NA,TRBJ2-5,NA,TGCGCCAGCAGCCACCAAGAGGCGGCAGAGACCCAGTACTTC,CASSHQEAAETQYF
TRBV6-1,TRBD1,TRBJ1-4,NA,TGTGCCAGCAGTGAAAGGCGGGACAGAGAACTGTTTTTT,CASSERRDRELFF
TRBV5-1,NA,TRBJ2-5,NA,TGCGCCAGCAGCTTGACTCCCGAAGAGGCCCAGTACTTC,CASSLTPEEAQYF
TRBV10-2,NA,TRBJ2-5,few,TGCGCCAGCAGGTTAGCTGGGTTCGAGACCCAGTACTTC,CASRLAGFETQYF
TRBV28,NA,TRBJ1-1,once,TGTGCCAGCAGTTTAGCCGGGACAAACACTGAAGCTTTCTTT,CASSLAGTNTEAFF
TRBV30,TRBD1,TRBJ2-7,NA,TGTGCCGCCGGGACAGCCTACGAGCAGTACTTC,CAAGTAYEQYF
TRBV5-1,TRBD1,TRBJ1-1,once,TGCGCCAGCAGCTTCACAGGGGCGTCGAACACTGAAGCTTTCTTT,CASSFTGASNTEAFF
TRBV5-6,NA,TRBJ2-1,NA,TGTGCCAGCAGCTTTGGACTATTGTTAGGTGGTGAGCAGTTCTTC,CASSFGLLLGGEQFF
TRBV28,TRBD2,TRBJ2-1,NA,TGTGCCAGCAGTTTAGGAGGCGGGAGGGTTGAGCAGTTCTTC,CASSLGGGRVEQFF
TRBV18,TRBD1,TRBJ2-2,NA,TGTGCCAGCTCACCAGGGACAGTGGTCACCGGGGAGCTGTTTTTT,CASSPGTVVTGELFF
TRBV5-1,NA,TRBJ1-1,once,TGCGCCAGCAGCTTGGGTAGTGAGGCTTTCTTT,CASSLGSEAFF
TRBV7-3,TRBD2,TRBJ2-1,NA,TGTGCCAGCAGTACGACTAGCGGCTACAATGAGCAGTTCTTC,CASSTTSGYNEQFF
TRBV21-1,NA,TRBJ1-5,few,TGTGCCAGCAGCAAAAGGGCCGCGGGGTCCACCAATCAGCCCCAGCATTTT,CASSKRAAGSTNQPQHF
TRBV10-2,NA,TRBJ2-3,NA,TGCGCCAGCAGTGATAGGGGGAGAGGGGCAGATACGCAGTATTTT,CASSDRGRGADTQYF
TRBV4-3,TRBD1,TRBJ1-3,NA,TGCGCCAGCAGCCCTTCCGGGACAGGCTCTGGAAACACCATATATTTT,CASSPSGTGSGNTIYF
TRBV19,NA,TRBJ2-2,NA,TGTGCCAGTAGTATCGGGAGATACACCGGGGAGCTGTTTTTT,CASSIGRYTGELFF
TRBV28,TRBD1,TRBJ1-4,NA,TGTGCCAGCAGTTCACAGGGGGGGATTAATGAAAAACTGTTTTTT,CASSSQGGINEKLFF
TRBV5-8,TRBD2,TRBJ2-1,NA,TGTGCCAGCAGCTTGGGGGCGGGAGCTGGGTACAATGAGCAGTTCTTC,CASSLGAGAGYNEQFF
TRBV4-3,NA,TRBJ2-7,NA,TGCGCCAGCAGCCAAGTAGAGGAAGACCCTAACGAGCAGTACTTC,CASSQVEEDPNEQYF
TRBV7-8,NA,TRBJ2-3,NA,TGTGCCAGCAGCACATCGGGAGACACGCAGTATTTT,CASSTSGDTQYF
TRBV18,TRBD1,TRBJ1-2,NA,TGTGCCAGCTCATTTGGACAGGGGATCTATGGCTACACCTTC,CASSFGQGIYGYTF